The 29 T cell receptor beta chains reported below all come from one sample, sequenced in a study of blood T cell repertoires in COVID-19. Clones were read by immunoSEQ multiplex PCR, and TCRdb kept only the in-frame ones, dropping some. The top ten clones hold less than 15% of a sample with some 100,000 clones, roughly 77% of them seen once. The sequenced material came from peripheral blood. These receptors were taken from a human donor in a cohort sampled during active COVID-19.

This clone was observed a handful of times. This rearrangement joins TRBV18 to TRBJ2-7; possibly TRBD1 for D (5 bases). Looked up from germline, CDR1 is KGHSH and CDR2 is LQKENI. CDR3 length: 15 residues. Trimming left V 0 bases short and J 9 bases short, with 18 bases between. The CDR3 sequence is CASSPPQGLRARQYF. The CDR3 DNA sequence: TGTGCCAGCTCACCACCGCAGGGCCTTAGGGCTCGGCAGTACTTC.

The V call is TRBV3-1 (or the pseudogene TRBV3-2), the J call TRBJ2-5; D is uncertain. Germline loops: CDR1 LGHDT, CDR2 YNNKEL (reference sequence). V was trimmed by 0 bases and J by 2 bases, leaving 13 bases between them. The CDR3 is 16 amino acids. The CDR3, as DNA: TGTGCCAGCAGCCAAGAATTACAGTCACTTCAAGAGACCCAGTACTTC. Translation gives CASSQELQSLQETQYF.

V is TRBV7-2 and J is TRBJ1-2; a weak D match, TRBD1 (5 bases). V was cut by 5 bases and J by 4 bases, with 17 bases left in between. Germline loops: CDR1 SGHTA, CDR2 FQGNSA. The CDR3 has 15 amino acids. CDR3 sequence (DNA): TGTGCCAGCAGCCCCCAACGGGGCGGGGTCTATGGCTACACCTTC. The encoded protein is CASSPQRGGVYGYTF.

This sequence joins TRBV12-5 and TRBJ1-1, with TRBD1 identical over 7 bases. The CDR3 is made up of 16 amino acids. Trimming at V came to 6 bases and at J to 5 bases, leaving 15 bases not matched to a gene. From germline, CDR1 is LGHNT and CDR2 FRNRAP. Here the CDR3 reads CASGPGGGKVRTEAFF. For the CDR3, the DNA is TGTGCTAGTGGCCCGGGAGGGGGCAAGGTGAGAACTGAAGCTTTCTTT.

The chain uses TRBV9 and TRBJ2-1, with TRBD1 as a possible D gene (5 bases). This CDR3 comprises 16 residues. Trimming shortened V by 6 bases and J by 0 bases, and 16 bases separated the two germline ends. CDR1 and CDR2 from the germline V gene are SGDLS and YYNGEE. The CDR3 DNA follows: TGTGCCAGCACCAGGGATCCATATAGCTCCTACAATGAGCAGTTCTTC. It translates to CASTRDPYSSYNEQFF.

This chain's CDR3 is CASSNPTGAYEQYF. DNA of the CDR3: TGTGCCAGCAGCAACCCTACAGGGGCCTACGAGCAGTACTTC. V usage is TRBV6-5 and J usage is TRBJ2-7, with TRBD1 identical over 7 bases. The CDR3 spans 14 residues. Germline-derived CDR1 and CDR2 are MNHEY and SVGAGI. The J segment lost 2 bases and the V segment lost 6 bases, leaving 7 bases of the junction unmatched.

The rearrangement joins TRBV12-3 or TRBV12-4 to TRBJ1-3; the D is unclear. Trimming removed 6 bases from V and 1 base from J, with 7 bases in between. CDR3 length: 13 amino acids. The chain's CDR3 is CASSPVSGNTIYF. CDR3 DNA sequence: TGTGCCAGCAGCCCCGTATCTGGAAACACCATATATTTT.

The chain carries TRBV4-1 and TRBJ2-4; 7 nucleotides agree with TRBD1. The trim removed 1 base at V and 4 bases at J, leaving 7 bases unmatched. From germline, CDR1 is MGHRA and CDR2 YSYEKL. The CDR3 runs 16 residues. The CDR3 spells CASSQANWDRKNIQYF. CDR3 coding DNA: TGCGCCAGCAGCCAAGCAAACTGGGACAGAAAAAACATTCAGTACTTC.

DNA of the CDR3: TGTGCCAGCAGCTTAGGGTTGGAGTATGGCTACACCTTC. Translating gives CASSLGLEYGYTF. The genes are TRBV7-3 and TRBJ1-2; D not certain. This CDR3 is 13 amino acids long. V lost 2 bases and J lost 5, with 9 bases in between. Per the germline V gene, CDR1 is SGHTA and CDR2 is FQGTGA.

The chain couples TRBV10-2 to TRBJ1-3; no firm D call. The V gene's germline CDR1 is WSHSY and CDR2 SAAADI. Trimming took 8 bases from V and 4 from J, leaving 9 bases between them. This CDR3 is built from 12 residues. CDR3 loop: CASSLRGNTIYF. The CDR3, as DNA: TGCGCCAGCTCCCTCAGGGGAAACACCATATATTTT.

The chain uses TRBV6-5 and TRBJ1-2; 7 bases agree with TRBD1. There are 14 residues in the CDR3. CDR1 is MNHEY, CDR2 SVGAGI, per germline. V shed 5 bases, J shed 4 bases, and the junction held 7 bases outside the gene matches. The CDR3 reads CASSSWDSLYGYTF. Written as DNA, the CDR3 is TGTGCCAGCAGTAGTTGGGACAGCCTCTATGGCTACACCTTC.

In this sample, this clone turned up a few times. The chain is built from TRBV5-1 and TRBJ1-3; D is possibly TRBD1 (5 bases). From germline, CDR1 is SGHRS and CDR2 YFSETQ. This CDR3 region has 16 residues. V lost 3 bases and J 6 bases, leaving 19 bases between the germline ends. Written as DNA, the CDR3 is TGCGCCAGCAGCTCCCAGCCCGCAGGGTTGGAAAACACCATATATTTT. It is translated as CASSSQPAGLENTIYF.

The chain recombines TRBV25-1 with TRBJ2-2; a weak D match, TRBD2 (7 bases). Germline loops: CDR1 MGHDK, CDR2 SYGVNS. V was clipped by 7 bases and J by 6 bases, with 12 bases between them. This CDR3 has 13 amino acids. The CDR3: CASNEGGAGELFF. CDR3 sequence (DNA): TGTGCCAGCAACGAAGGGGGGGCCGGGGAGCTGTTTTTT.

This clone occurred once. The chain couples TRBV7-2 to TRBJ1-1; D remains unclear. The CDR3 consists of 14 residues. Germline CDR1 reads SGHTA; CDR2 reads FQGNSA. With 4 bases removed from V and 4 bases from J, the gap between germline ends came to 13 bases. This chain's CDR3 is CASSYTGWATEAFF. CDR3 nucleotides: TGTGCCAGCAGCTACACGGGGTGGGCCACTGAAGCTTTCTTT.

The chain uses TRBV7-9 and TRBJ1-1; D not certain. The CDR3 loop spans 15 amino acids. Germline CDR1 SEHNR, CDR2 FQNEAQ (reference sequence). V shed 5 bases and J shed 4 bases, with 17 bases lying between them. DNA for the CDR3: TGTGCCAGCAGCCCCAGACGGGCGAGGGTCACTGAAGCTTTCTTT. Amino acids: CASSPRRARVTEAFF.

The V call is TRBV6-4, the J call TRBJ2-1; 7 bases map to TRBD2. Germline V lookup: CDR1 MRHNA, CDR2 SNTAGT. Unmatched junction bases numbered 5, after V lost 2 bases and J lost 7 bases. This CDR3 region has 14 residues. The CDR3 loop is CASSDTRLANEQFF. In DNA form, the CDR3 reads TGTGCCAGCAGTGACACGAGACTAGCTAATGAGCAGTTCTTC.

This CDR3 reads CASTLDYPFSNEQFF. CDR3 sequence (DNA): TGCGCCAGCACGTTGGACTATCCTTTCTCTAATGAGCAGTTCTTC. The chain carries TRBV5-1 and TRBJ2-1, with D possibly TRBD2 on 6 matching bases. Looked up from germline, CDR1 is SGHRS and CDR2 is YFSETQ. CDR3 size: 15 residues. Trimming stripped 6 bases from V and 7 bases from J, with 20 bases between.

This clone has a handful of counts. The chain couples TRBV11-1 to TRBJ2-7; 7 bases are a match to TRBD1. The V segment lost 4 bases and the J segment 4 bases; nucleotides outside the gene matches: 4. The V gene's germline CDR1 is SGHAT and CDR2 FQDESV (reference sequence). The length of the CDR3 is 13 residues. The DNA of the CDR3 is TGTGCCAGCAGCTCGGACAGGAGGTACGAGCAGTACTTC. This encodes CASSSDRRYEQYF.

The V call is TRBV5-1, the J call TRBJ2-3; the match to TRBD1 covers 7 bases. Unmatched junction bases numbered 2, after V lost 1 base and J lost 0 bases. This CDR3 has 15 amino acids. Germline CDR1 SGHRS, CDR2 YFSETQ. As DNA, the CDR3 is TGCGCCAGCAGCTTGCCGACAGGGAGCACAGATACGCAGTATTTT. Protein product: CASSLPTGSTDTQYF.

The V gene is TRBV19, the J gene TRBJ2-7, with a possible D match to TRBD1 (6 bases). Germline values: CDR1 LNHDA, CDR2 SQIVND (reference sequence). Trimming removed 2 bases from V and 9 bases from J, with 20 bases in between. CDR3 length: 15 amino acids. This chain's CDR3 is CASSIPGQGTRGQYF. CDR3 nucleotides: TGTGCCAGTAGTATACCAGGACAAGGGACCAGGGGGCAGTACTTC. Full variable domain (missing parts from reference TRBV19 and TRBJ2-7): DGGITQSPKYLFRKEGQNVTLSCEQNLNHDAMYWYRQDPGQGLRLIYYSQIVNDFQKGDIAEGYSVSREKKESFPLTVTSAQKNPTAFYLCASSIPGQGTRGQYFGPGTRLTVT.

This chain joins TRBV6-2 or TRBV6-3 and TRBJ2-3, with TRBD2 matching 10 bases. This CDR3 comprises 14 residues. Germline CDR1 and CDR2: MNHEY and SVGEGT. With V trimmed by 6 bases and J by 10 bases, 10 bases remained unmatched. The CDR3 sequence: CASSTRSGGAPQYF. The DNA for the CDR3 is TGTGCCAGCAGCACTAGGAGCGGGGGGGCCCCGCAGTATTTT.

J is TRBJ2-3 and V is TRBV3-1 (or the pseudogene TRBV3-2), with a weak D call TRBD2 (6 bases). The V and J ends lost 1 base and 0 bases respectively, with 14 bases between them. CDR3 length: 17 residues. Germline V gives CDR1 LGHDT, CDR2 YNNKEL (reference sequence). The CDR3 bases are TGTGCCAGCAGCCAAGCTTGGGGCGGGACTAGCACAGATACGCAGTATTTT. Protein product: CASSQAWGGTSTDTQYF.

V and J are TRBV11-1 and TRBJ2-1, with D hard to call. The germline V gene encodes CDR1 SGHAT and CDR2 FQDESV (reference sequence). CDR3 size: 15 residues. Trimming removed 4 bases from V and 1 base from J, with 11 bases in between. The CDR3 DNA reads as TGTGCCAGCAGCTCGAGCCAGGTATCCTACAATGAGCAGTTCTTC. The encoded protein is CASSSSQVSYNEQFF.

The V and J genes are TRBV7-3 and TRBJ2-2, with D maybe TRBD2 (5 bases). The V and J ends lost 0 bases and 7 bases respectively, with 12 bases between them. Germline V gene lookup returns CDR1 SGHTA and CDR2 FQGTGA. The CDR3 is made up of 15 amino acids. The CDR3 nucleotides are TGTGCCAGCAGCTTAACTCTCGGGATTAGCGGGGAGCTGTTTTTT. It translates to CASSLTLGISGELFF.

J is TRBJ2-7 and V is TRBV24-1; the match to TRBD1 covers 11 bases. CDR1 and CDR2 (germline): KGHDR, SFDVKD. With V trimmed by 4 bases and J by 5 bases, 6 bases remained unmatched. This CDR3 is built from 15 residues. The DNA of the CDR3 is TGTGCCACCAGTGACCCCCGGACAGGGGGCGACGAGCAGTACTTC. This encodes CATSDPRTGGDEQYF.

The chain carries TRBV19 and TRBJ2-3; no firm D call. Germline V gene sequence: CDR1 LNHDA, CDR2 SQIVND (reference sequence). V lost 5 bases, J lost 4 bases, and 16 bases lay in between. There are 15 residues in the CDR3. The CDR3 sequence is CASSLLSSGSDTQYF. CDR3 nucleotide sequence: TGTGCCAGTAGTCTTCTGTCTTCAGGTTCAGATACGCAGTATTTT. The variable domain in full, with the rest retrieved from reference TRBV19 and TRBJ2-3, is DGGITQSPKYLFRKEGQNVTLSCEQNLNHDAMYWYRQDPGQGLRLIYYSQIVNDFQKGDIAEGYSVSREKKESFPLTVTSAQKNPTAFYLCASSLLSSGSDTQYFGPGTRLTVL.

The chain has TRBV6-6 and TRBJ2-5, with 7 positions matching TRBD2. The CDR3 sequence is 15 residues long. The germline gives CDR1 MNHNY, CDR2 SVGAGI (reference sequence). The trim removed 6 bases at V and 5 bases at J, leaving 12 bases unmatched. The CDR3 reads CASRPPGGSRETQYF. DNA of the CDR3: TGTGCCAGCAGACCCCCCGGGGGGAGTAGGGAGACCCAGTACTTC.

V is TRBV2 and J is TRBJ1-2; 9 nucleotides align to TRBD1. The length of the CDR3 is 15 residues. Germline loops: CDR1 SNHLY, CDR2 FYNNEI. With V trimmed by 9 bases and J by 0 bases, 8 bases remained unmatched. CDR3 in amino acids: CARSRQGETNYGYTF. Written as DNA, the CDR3 is TGTGCCAGGTCCCGACAGGGGGAGACTAACTATGGCTACACCTTC.

The genes are TRBV5-1 and TRBJ1-4; D remains unclear. CDR1 is SGHRS and CDR2 is YFSETQ in the germline V gene. CDR3 size: 14 residues. Trimming left V 2 bases short and J 0 bases short, with 5 bases between. CDR3 region: CASSFSATNEKLFF. The CDR3, as DNA: TGCGCCAGCAGCTTCTCTGCAACTAATGAAAAACTGTTTTTT.